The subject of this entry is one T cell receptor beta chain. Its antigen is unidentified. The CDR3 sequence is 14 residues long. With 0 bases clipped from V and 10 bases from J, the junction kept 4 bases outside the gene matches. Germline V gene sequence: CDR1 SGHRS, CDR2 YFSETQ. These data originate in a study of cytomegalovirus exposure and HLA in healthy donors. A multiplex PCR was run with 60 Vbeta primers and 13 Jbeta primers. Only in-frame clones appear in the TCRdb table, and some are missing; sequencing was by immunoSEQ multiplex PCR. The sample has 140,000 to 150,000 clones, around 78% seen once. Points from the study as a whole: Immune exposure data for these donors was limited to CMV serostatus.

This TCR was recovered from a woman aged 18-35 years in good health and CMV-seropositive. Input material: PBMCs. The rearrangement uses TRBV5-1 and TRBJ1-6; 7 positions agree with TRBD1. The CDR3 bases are TGCGCCAGCAGCTTGGCCGACAGGGAGTCACCCCTCCACTTT. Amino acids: CASSLADRESPLHF. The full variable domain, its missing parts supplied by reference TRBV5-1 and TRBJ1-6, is KAGVTQTPRYLIKTRGQQVTLSCSPISGHRSVSWYQQTPGQGLQFLFEYFSETQRNKGNFPGRFSGRQFSNSRSEMNVSTLELGDSALYLCASSLADRESPLHFGNGTRLTVT.